This TCR beta chain was identified during a study of T cells in Graves' hyperthyroidism and ophthalmopathy. Orbital computed tomography, thyroid ultrasound, serum thyroxine and TRAb, and clinical symptoms together informed the diagnoses. V was cut by 3 bases and J by 7 bases, with 7 bases left in between. The CDR3 sequence is 12 residues long. Germline CDR1 and CDR2: LNHNV and YYDKDF (reference sequence). Regions amplified from RNA transcripts were the TCR beta CDR3 regions. The TCR CDR3 first-round RT-PCR relied on the HTBI primer set. In TCRdb, the multiplex PCR reads were re-called with MiXCR into one record per CDR3 protein. Here the sample spans approximately 520,000 distinct CDR3 sequences, roughly 20% being singletons. This clonotype was seen repeatedly, ten times or more.

The chain combines TRBV15 with TRBJ1-5; D not resolved. The sequence was obtained from a man between 18 and 29 years old with Graves' hyperthyroidism. The sequencing input was blood. CDR3 amino acids: CATSRKEQPQHF. In DNA, the CDR3 is TGTGCCACCAGCAGGAAGGAACAGCCCCAGCATTTT. Based on the CDR3 plus reference TRBV15 and TRBJ1-5, the full variable domain is DAMVIQNPRYQVTQFGKPVTLSCSQTLNHNVMYWYQQKSSQAPKLLFHYYDKDFNNEADTPDNFQSRRPNTSFCFLDIRSPGLGDTAMYLCATSRKEQPQHFGDGTRLSIL.